This is a list of T cell receptor beta chains from one sample in a study of T cells in Graves' hyperthyroidism and ophthalmopathy. TCRdb used MiXCR to reprocess the multiplex PCR reads, holding one entry per CDR3 protein. This table has some 550,000 distinct CDR3 sequences, approximately 16% appearing once. Material: blood. The source is a woman in her 40s with Graves' ophthalmopathy. Both conserved end residues are part of each CDR3. The order of the fields is V gene, D gene, clone size, J gene, CDR3 DNA, CDR3 protein. D genes are given only for firm matches. Expanded clones are given a class, and other clones once, few, many or no size at all.

v_call: TRBV20-1; d_call: -; clone_size: many; j_call: TRBJ2-7; cdr3_nt: TGCAGTGCTATAAAGGGGGAGGGGGGAGAGCAGTACTTC; cdr3_aa: CSAIKGEGGEQYF
v_call: TRBV5-1; d_call: -; clone_size: -; j_call: TRBJ1-1; cdr3_nt: TGCGCCAGCAGCTTGGGGCAGGATGAAACTGAAGCTTTCTTT; cdr3_aa: CASSLGQDETEAFF
v_call: TRBV30; d_call: TRBD1; clone_size: many; j_call: TRBJ1-2; cdr3_nt: TGTGCCTGGACGGGACAGGGGGCTGAAGCTTATGGCTACACCTTC; cdr3_aa: CAWTGQGAEAYGYTF
v_call: TRBV5-5; d_call: TRBD1; clone_size: -; j_call: TRBJ2-2; cdr3_nt: TGTGCCAGCAGCGCTCCTTTCTCGGGACAGTCGACGAACACCGGGGAGCTGTTTTTT; cdr3_aa: CASSAPFSGQSTNTGELFF
v_call: TRBV10-1; d_call: -; clone_size: few; j_call: TRBJ2-1; cdr3_nt: TGCGCCAGCAGCGCCGGGACGATCGTCAGTGAGCAGTTCTTC; cdr3_aa: CASSAGTIVSEQFF
v_call: TRBV29-1; d_call: TRBD2; clone_size: -; j_call: TRBJ2-1; cdr3_nt: TGCAGCGTAGACCTACTAGCGGGGGGCTTCAATGAGCAGTTCTTC; cdr3_aa: CSVDLLAGGFNEQFF
v_call: TRBV30; d_call: -; clone_size: few; j_call: TRBJ2-1; cdr3_nt: TGTGCCTGGAGTCCGAGGGGTGGTGCCTACAATGAGCAGTTCTTC; cdr3_aa: CAWSPRGGAYNEQFF
v_call: TRBV6-1; d_call: -; clone_size: -; j_call: TRBJ1-6; cdr3_nt: TGTGCCAGCAGCCGTAATGCAGGGGCCCTTTCTAATTCACCCCTCCACTTT; cdr3_aa: CASSRNAGALSNSPLHF
v_call: TRBV2; d_call: -; clone_size: many; j_call: TRBJ2-3; cdr3_nt: TGTGCCAGCAGTCCCGCGGGCCCTAGCACAGATACGCAGTATTTT; cdr3_aa: CASSPAGPSTDTQYF
v_call: TRBV7-9; d_call: -; clone_size: many; j_call: TRBJ2-7; cdr3_nt: TGTGCCAGCAGCTTAGATCTGGGTTTGGGGCAGTACTTC; cdr3_aa: CASSLDLGLGQYF
v_call: TRBV6-1; d_call: -; clone_size: many; j_call: TRBJ2-1; cdr3_nt: TGTGCCAGCAGTGAAGCACCTAGCTCCTACAATGAGCAGTTCTTC; cdr3_aa: CASSEAPSSYNEQFF
v_call: TRBV7-9; d_call: -; clone_size: many; j_call: TRBJ2-5; cdr3_nt: TGTGCCAGCAGCCCGACAGGAGGTTTTCAAGAGACCCAGTACTTC; cdr3_aa: CASSPTGGFQETQYF
v_call: TRBV3-1; d_call: TRBD2; clone_size: -; j_call: TRBJ2-2; cdr3_nt: TGTGCCAGCAGCCAAGGAAATCTAGCGGGGCTCACCGGGGAGCTGTTTTTT; cdr3_aa: CASSQGNLAGLTGELFF
v_call: TRBV3-1; d_call: -; clone_size: many; j_call: TRBJ2-7; cdr3_nt: TGTGCCAGCAGCCGCCGGGGGGCCTGGGAGCAGTACTTC; cdr3_aa: CASSRRGAWEQYF
v_call: TRBV6-1; d_call: TRBD1; clone_size: few; j_call: TRBJ2-1; cdr3_nt: TGTGCCAGCAGACCGACAGGGAAGAGGGGCGACAATGAGCAGTTCTTC; cdr3_aa: CASRPTGKRGDNEQFF
v_call: TRBV19; d_call: TRBD1; clone_size: few; j_call: TRBJ2-7; cdr3_nt: TGTGCCAGTAGCCCCAGGTTGAACCGGGACAGGGGCCAATCGACCACCTACGAGCAGTACTTC; cdr3_aa: CASSPRLNRDRGQSTTYEQYF
v_call: TRBV29-1; d_call: TRBD1; clone_size: many; j_call: TRBJ2-3; cdr3_nt: TGCAGCGTTGAGGCAGGGGGAGTAGGTACGCAGTATTTT; cdr3_aa: CSVEAGGVGTQYF
v_call: TRBV6-1; d_call: -; clone_size: -; j_call: TRBJ1-6; cdr3_nt: TGTGCCAGCAGTTCAGGGGTTGTCGGCGGTTCACCCCTCCACTTT; cdr3_aa: CASSSGVVGGSPLHF
v_call: TRBV27; d_call: TRBD1; clone_size: few; j_call: TRBJ2-7; cdr3_nt: TGTGCCAGCAGCCGACCTCCGGGACAGGGGAAACCCTACGAGCAGTACTTC; cdr3_aa: CASSRPPGQGKPYEQYF
v_call: TRBV7-9; d_call: -; clone_size: few; j_call: TRBJ2-7; cdr3_nt: TGTGCCAGCAGCTCTCCTCGGGGTCCTCAGCAGTACTTC; cdr3_aa: CASSSPRGPQQYF
v_call: TRBV12-3/TRBV12-4; d_call: -; clone_size: many; j_call: TRBJ2-7; cdr3_nt: TGTGCCAGCAGACCGGGGTACTCCTACGAGCAGTACTTC; cdr3_aa: CASRPGYSYEQYF
v_call: TRBV20-1; d_call: -; clone_size: once; j_call: TRBJ2-7; cdr3_nt: TGCAGTGCTGGGACGGCCTCCTACGAGCAGTACTTC; cdr3_aa: CSAGTASYEQYF
v_call: TRBV3-1; d_call: TRBD1; clone_size: many; j_call: TRBJ1-1; cdr3_nt: TGTGCCAGCAGCCAGACGACAGGGGGTTATACGGCTTTCTTT; cdr3_aa: CASSQTTGGYTAFF